These 3 T cell receptor beta chains originate from one sample sequenced in a study of blood T cell repertoires in COVID-19. TCRdb's table, derived via immunoSEQ multiplex PCR, lists solely in-frame clones and lacks some. The sample carries about 68,000 clones, roughly 90% recorded once. Sequences were obtained from peripheral blood. All receptors come from a man aged 30-40 years with acute or convalescent COVID-19.

V is TRBV3-1 (or the pseudogene TRBV3-2) and J is TRBJ1-3; 7 bases are shared with TRBD1. Looked up from germline, CDR1 is LGHDT and CDR2 is YNNKEL (reference sequence). Losses at the gene ends were 4 bases for V and 0 bases for J; bases not matched to a gene: 9. This CDR3 region has 17 residues. The CDR3 DNA reads as TGTGCCAGCAGCCGACGACAGGGAAAGGACTCTGGAAACACCATATATTTT. Encoded protein: CASSRRQGKDSGNTIYF.

In the case of this clone: Germline and junction disagree at one end, which may indicate a read error. The V call is TRBV7-7, the J call TRBJ2-2; 7 bases are a match to TRBD1. CDR1 is SSHAT and CDR2 is FNYEAQ in the germline V gene (reference sequence). There are 16 residues in the CDR3. This chain's CDR3 is CASSPPGQSGTGELFF. The CDR3 DNA sequence: TGTGCTAGCAGCCCCCCGGGACAGTCTGGCACCGGGGAGCTGTTTTTT.

This clone was seen only once. V usage is TRBV5-1 and J usage is TRBJ1-1; TRBD1 aligns across 7 bases. This CDR3 contains 15 residues. Looked up from germline, CDR1 is SGHRS and CDR2 is YFSETQ. J gave up 4 bases and V 5 bases, and 11 bases lay outside the gene matches. This CDR3 is CASRRQGEVATEAFF. As DNA, the CDR3 is TGCGCCAGCAGAAGACAGGGAGAGGTCGCCACTGAAGCTTTCTTT.